This entry concerns a single T cell receptor (beta chain). Its antigen is undetermined. These data are taken from a study of regulatory T cells. Study findings and constraints: In CD3G-deficient patients, conventional CD4+ T cells were enriched for hydrophobic CDR3 residues at positions 6 and 7. In patients, unique TRB V-J pairs were restricted and V/J usage skewed, especially in Tregs.

The primer mix had 52 TRBV and 13 TRBJ primers. Some clones are missing from TCRdb's copy, which holds only in-frame ones; the method was immunoSEQ multiplex PCR. Altogether tens of thousands of clones are present, 93% being singletons, with the ten largest covering over 0.8%. The CDR3 is made up of 15 amino acids. J was trimmed by 8 bases and V by 5 bases; bases with no gene match: 9. Germline V lookup: CDR1 MNHNS, CDR2 SASEGT. All CD3G-deficient patients showed autoimmunity, more severe in two. At testing, patients were 2 to 39 years old, with reduced naive and increased memory T-cell proportions. This clonotype originated in a child aged 2 to 10 with CD3G deficiency. The chain couples TRBV6-1 to TRBJ1-4; 9 bases agree with TRBD1. The specimen was conventional CD4+ T cells sorted from blood. As DNA, the CDR3 is TGTGCCAGCAGTTTAACGGGACAGGGAGGGGAAAAACTGTTTTTT. Translated, it gives CASSLTGQGGEKLFF.